What follows describes a single TCR beta chain. This record belongs to a study of blood T cells in healthy people across ages. J lost 7 bases, V lost 5 bases, and 7 bases had no gene match. In germline, CDR1 is SGHAT, CDR2 FQNNGV. The CDR3 is 14 amino acids. For the second PCR, which ran for about 6 to 11 cycles, a sample-barcoded 5' primer and a J-beta primer mix were used. MiXCR, run by TCRdb on the 5' RACE reads, gives a single entry per CDR3 protein. The top ten hold about 4% of the sample, which has 1.4 million or so distinct CDR3 sequences, approximately 43% seen once. The clonotype comes from a woman younger than 35 in good health. This sequence joins TRBV11-2 and TRBJ2-2, with 7 bases that match TRBD1. The sample consisted of blood. DNA for the CDR3: TGTGCCAGCAGCCCGGACAGGCCAGGCGGGGAGCTGTTTTTT. Its protein is CASSPDRPGGELFF.